These T cell receptor beta chains were read from a single sample in a study of monozygotic twins with inflammatory bowel disease. TCRdb reprocessed the 5' RACE reads and stores each CDR3 protein as one record, lacking DNA. The sample holds under 130,000 distinct CDR3 sequences. The specimen was blood. The receptors stem from a human donor with ulcerative colitis or Crohn's disease, or a healthy co-twin of an affected twin (not recorded which). CDR3s include the opening cysteine and the closing phenylalanine or tryptophan.

V,J,CDR3
TRBV6-5,TRBJ2-4,CASSYSEGPWGKNIQYF
TRBV25-1,TRBJ2-1,CASGAGRTEQFF
TRBV6-2/TRBV6-3,TRBJ2-5,CASSWRDKTQYF
TRBV20-1,TRBJ2-7,CSARKRTGSRYEQYF
TRBV30,TRBJ2-6,CAWSGTPRASGANVLTF
TRBV20-1,TRBJ1-5,CSAWDRGNQPQHF
TRBV11-2,TRBJ2-7,CASGRGVGDEQYF
TRBV6-1,TRBJ1-2,CASSMFRQFSYGYTF
TRBV30,TRBJ2-1,CAWPIQPGPWATEQFF
TRBV5-5,TRBJ2-7,CASSIQGAYEQYF
TRBV4-3,TRBJ1-1,CASSLRRGDTEAFF
TRBV7-8,TRBJ2-6,CASSLVKGITGANVLTF
TRBV5-1,TRBJ2-5,CASSFGTFETQYF
TRBV6-5,TRBJ1-5,CASSLGGGRNQPQHF
TRBV4-3,TRBJ1-5,CASSQTTGFGNQPQHF
TRBV18,TRBJ2-1,CASSARDMQFF
TRBV7-2,TRBJ2-5,CASSPGTGMKTQYF
TRBV29-1,TRBJ2-3,CSVRGAALGNTDTQYF
TRBV11-2,TRBJ2-2,CASSFLRGQLGNTGELFF
TRBV6-2/TRBV6-3,TRBJ2-7,CASGGSGYTYEYF
TRBV24-1,TRBJ1-1,CATPPRDRENTEAFF
TRBV27,TRBJ1-5,CASSLNRGDQPQHF
TRBV9,TRBJ2-1,CASRDPVHNEQFF
TRBV6-5,TRBJ1-4,CASSYSRDRGEKLFF
TRBV7-2,TRBJ2-3,CASSSPGTATDTQYF
TRBV12-3/TRBV12-4,TRBJ1-1,CASSPTIGGRGTEAFF
TRBV6-4,TRBJ2-1,CASSIATSMSEQFF
TRBV11-3,TRBJ2-2,CASSSGRAPGELFF
TRBV7-2,TRBJ1-1,CASSSGRLRDRPGAFF
TRBV28,TRBJ2-7,CASTLGQGVPEQYF
TRBV2,TRBJ1-1,CASSEYGTLSAEAFF
TRBV29-1,TRBJ1-1,CSAASAGDAFF
TRBV20-1,TRBJ2-3,CSATGSGGAEDTQYF
TRBV7-2,TRBJ2-5,CASSFGRETQYF
TRBV20-1,TRBJ1-6,CSARAPGRIRGPLHF
TRBV5-5,TRBJ2-2,CASSSLVGLTGELFF
TRBV19,TRBJ2-2,CASRPVNTGELFF
TRBV5-1,TRBJ2-2,CASSFPSGVSGELFF
TRBV28,TRBJ2-5,CASTYGKETQYF
TRBV6-2/TRBV6-3,TRBJ2-2,CASSYWGELFF
TRBV5-6,TRBJ2-7,CASSTTGVYEQYF
TRBV3-1,TRBJ2-1,CASSQQGQAFNEQFF
TRBV11-2,TRBJ2-5,CASSPGTSVFPGETQYF
TRBV5-4,TRBJ2-1,CASSLLWDTYNEQFF